The sequence of this TCR beta chain was determined in a study of T cells in Graves' hyperthyroidism and ophthalmopathy. Broader study findings: Blood also contained most expanded thyroid clonotypes above 0.001. A model built on 13 V-J features separated ophthalmopathy from stable hyperthyroidism.

This clonotype showed up many times. Its antigen remains unidentified. The hyperthyroidism patients had all been newly diagnosed, and their disease duration was under 2 months. Their ages ranged from 18 to 65 years. On the basis of clinical symptoms, serum thyroxine and TRAb, thyroid ultrasound and orbital computed tomography, diagnoses were made. Amplification yielded TCR beta CDR3 regions, with RNA transcripts as the source. RT-PCR in the first round (using the HTBI primer set) targeted the TCR CDR3. In TCRdb, the multiplex PCR reads were re-called with MiXCR into one record per CDR3 protein. In the table there are 560,000 or so distinct CDR3 sequences, about half of which are singletons. The receptor's source is a woman younger than 30 with Graves' hyperthyroidism. Sequenced: peripheral blood or thyroid tissue (not recorded which).

CDR3 in amino acids: CASSPTRESTEAFF. CDR3 nucleotide sequence: TGTGCCAGCAGCCCCACGCGTGAGAGCACTGAAGCTTTCTTT. V and J are TRBV7-9 and TRBJ1-1, with unresolved D. Germline loops: CDR1 SEHNR, CDR2 FQNEAQ (reference sequence). Trimming removed 5 bases at V and 4 bases at J, with 14 bases between. The CDR3 runs to 14 residues.